This T cell receptor beta chain was recorded in a study of Ad26.COV2.S vaccination and SARS-CoV-2 variants. Study overall: Donor had been placed in the Ad26.COV2.S arm of the COV1001 trial.

Study conclusions and caveats: Similar non-spike TCR breadth was observed in recipients of vaccine and of placebo. Spike-specific TCR breadth ran higher among vaccine recipients than placebo recipients.

This CDR3 is built from 14 residues. Trimming shortened V by 3 bases and J by 4 bases, and 15 bases separated the two germline ends. Per germline, CDR1 DFQATT and CDR2 SNEGSKA (reference sequence). This clone was seen only a few times. What it binds is unknown. Sequencing was performed with immunoSEQ multiplex PCR; in TCRdb, only in-frame clones are kept and a portion is missing. The table records about 460,000 clones, 80% to 90% of them present only once. Treatment in this sample: roughly 18 received Ad26.COV2.S at low or high dose, single or two shots; 5 received placebo; per-sample allocation not given. Collection of samples fell on day 63 after the first vaccine or placebo injection.

The chain links TRBV20-1 to TRBJ1-1, with unresolved D. Sequencing was performed on peripheral blood, taken in a trial of Ad26.COV2.S vaccine versus placebo. This clonotype originated in a person aged 18-60 years who received the Ad26.COV2.S COVID-19 vaccine or a placebo. The CDR3 nucleotides read TGCAGTGCTAGTCTACGGACCAAGGGCACTGAAGCTTTCTTT. Translation: CSASLRTKGTEAFF.